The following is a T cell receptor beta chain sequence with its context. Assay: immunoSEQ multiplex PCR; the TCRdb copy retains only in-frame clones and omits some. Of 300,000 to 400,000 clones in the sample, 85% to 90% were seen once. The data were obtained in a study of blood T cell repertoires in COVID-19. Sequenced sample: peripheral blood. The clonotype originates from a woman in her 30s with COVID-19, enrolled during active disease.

The CDR3: CASSLAGEPGEQFF. The CDR3 nucleotides read TGTGCCAGCAGTTTAGCGGGAGAGCCGGGTGAGCAGTTCTTC. The chain recombines TRBV27 with TRBJ2-1, with TRBD2 matching 7 bases. The V and J ends lost 2 bases and 9 bases, in that order; junction bases with no gene match: 7. The CDR3 runs 14 residues. Germline V CDR1 and CDR2: MNHEY, SMNVEV (reference sequence).